This T cell receptor (beta chain) was retrieved from a study of CD8 T cells in Susac syndrome. Study summary: Patients with Susac syndrome had blood drawn and were at that point therapy-naive, on corticosteroids, or on intravenous immunoglobulin alone. Study-wide points: Where Susac syndrome CD4+ T cell repertoires were concerned, no clonal expansion was evident.

Trimming shortened V by 3 bases and J by 5 bases, and 19 bases separated the two germline ends. The CDR3 is 15 amino acids. Looked up from germline, CDR1 is DFQATT and CDR2 is SNEGSKA (reference sequence). Random hexamers served to reverse transcribe about 0.5 to 1 ug RNA. Amplification of TCR beta CDR3 by immunoSEQ multiplex PCR spanned 54 Vbeta and 13 Jbeta. In TCRdb, the immunoSEQ multiplex PCR reads were re-called with MiXCR into one record per CDR3 protein. The sample lists about 210,000 distinct CDR3 sequences, approximately 94% occurring once. Comment on this clonotype: Its antigen is unidentified.

The sequencing input was CD4+ T cells from PBMCs. This sequence was found in a human donor with Susac syndrome. The chain joins TRBV20-1 to TRBJ2-5, with a weak D call TRBD2 (6 bases). The CDR3 loop is CSASVDYQGAETQYF. The CDR3 DNA sequence: TGCAGTGCTAGTGTGGACTACCAAGGAGCGGAGACCCAGTACTTC.